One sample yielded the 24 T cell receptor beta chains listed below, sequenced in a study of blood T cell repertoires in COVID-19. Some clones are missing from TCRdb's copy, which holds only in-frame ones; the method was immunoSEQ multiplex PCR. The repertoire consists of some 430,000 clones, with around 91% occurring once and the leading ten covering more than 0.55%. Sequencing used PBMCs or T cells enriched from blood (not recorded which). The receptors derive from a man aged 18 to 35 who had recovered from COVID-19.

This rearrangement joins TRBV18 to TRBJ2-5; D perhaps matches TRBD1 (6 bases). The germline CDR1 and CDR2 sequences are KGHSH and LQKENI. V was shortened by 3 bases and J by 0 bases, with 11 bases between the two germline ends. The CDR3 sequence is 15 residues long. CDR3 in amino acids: CASSPRGQYQETQYF. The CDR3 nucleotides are TGTGCCAGCTCACCTCGAGGACAGTACCAAGAGACCCAGTACTTC.

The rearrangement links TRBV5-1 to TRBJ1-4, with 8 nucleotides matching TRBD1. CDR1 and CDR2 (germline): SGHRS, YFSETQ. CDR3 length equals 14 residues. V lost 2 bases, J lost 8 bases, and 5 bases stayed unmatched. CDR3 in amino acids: CASSFAGGSEKLFF. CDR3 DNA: TGCGCCAGCAGCTTTGCAGGGGGCTCAGAAAAACTGTTTTTT.

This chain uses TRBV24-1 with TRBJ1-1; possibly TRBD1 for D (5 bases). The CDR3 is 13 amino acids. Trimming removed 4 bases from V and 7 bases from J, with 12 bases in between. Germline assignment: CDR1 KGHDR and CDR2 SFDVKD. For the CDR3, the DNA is TGTGCCACCAGTGACGGTGGACAAAGTGAAGCTTTCTTT. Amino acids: CATSDGGQSEAFF.

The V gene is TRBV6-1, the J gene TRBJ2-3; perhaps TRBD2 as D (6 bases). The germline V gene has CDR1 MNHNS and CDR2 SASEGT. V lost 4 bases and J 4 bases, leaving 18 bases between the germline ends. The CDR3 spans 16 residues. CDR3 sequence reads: CASSGGTETLPDTQYF. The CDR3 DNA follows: TGTGCCAGCAGTGGCGGGACGGAGACACTTCCAGATACGCAGTATTTT.

The CDR3: CASSKSGQGATEAFF. The CDR3, as DNA: TGTGCCAGCAGCAAGTCGGGACAGGGGGCCACTGAAGCTTTCTTT. The chain employs TRBV7-8 and TRBJ1-1; 12 bases line up with TRBD1. This CDR3 region has 15 residues. Germline V gene data show CDR1 as SGHVS and CDR2 as FQNEAQ. Trimming cost V 5 bases and J 4 bases; bases outside gene matches: 5. Variable domain in full (rest from reference TRBV7-8 and TRBJ1-1): GAGVSQSPRYKVAKRGQDVALRCDPISGHVSLFWYQQALGQGPEFLTYFQNEAQLDKSGLPSDRFFAERPEGSVSTLKIQRTQQEDSAVYLCASSKSGQGATEAFFGQGTRLTVV.

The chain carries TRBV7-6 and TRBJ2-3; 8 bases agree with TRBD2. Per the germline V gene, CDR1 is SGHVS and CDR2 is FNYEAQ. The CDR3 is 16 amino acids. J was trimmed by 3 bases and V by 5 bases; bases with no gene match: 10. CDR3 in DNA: TGTGCCAGCAGCCGCGGGGGCGGGGGGCCGACAGATACGCAGTATTTT. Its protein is CASSRGGGGPTDTQYF.

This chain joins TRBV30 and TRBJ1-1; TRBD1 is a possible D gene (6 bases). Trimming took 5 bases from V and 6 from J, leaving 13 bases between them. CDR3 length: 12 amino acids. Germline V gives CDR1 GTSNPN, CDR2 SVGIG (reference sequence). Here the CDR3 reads CAWAAGVAEAFF. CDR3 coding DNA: TGTGCCTGGGCGGCAGGGGTTGCTGAAGCTTTCTTT.

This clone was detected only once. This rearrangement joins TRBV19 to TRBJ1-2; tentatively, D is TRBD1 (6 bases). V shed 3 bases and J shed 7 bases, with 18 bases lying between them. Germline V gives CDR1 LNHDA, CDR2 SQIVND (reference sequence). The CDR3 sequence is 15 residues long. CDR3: CASSMEPTTGLGYTF. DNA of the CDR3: TGTGCCAGTAGTATGGAACCTACGACAGGTCTTGGCTACACCTTC.

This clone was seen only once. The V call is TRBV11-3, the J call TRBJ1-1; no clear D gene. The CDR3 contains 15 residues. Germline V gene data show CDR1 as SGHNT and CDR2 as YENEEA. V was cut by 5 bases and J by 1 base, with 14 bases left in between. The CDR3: CASSTRRVGNTEAFF. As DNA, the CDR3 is TGTGCCAGCAGCACCCGACGGGTGGGGAACACTGAAGCTTTCTTT.

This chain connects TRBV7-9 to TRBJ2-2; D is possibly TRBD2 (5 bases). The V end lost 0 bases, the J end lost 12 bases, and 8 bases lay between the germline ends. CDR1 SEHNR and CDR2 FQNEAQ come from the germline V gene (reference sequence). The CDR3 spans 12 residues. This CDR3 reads CASSLARVKLFF. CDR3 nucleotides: TGTGCCAGCAGCTTAGCGAGGGTGAAGCTGTTTTTT. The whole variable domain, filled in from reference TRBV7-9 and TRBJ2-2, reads DTGVSQNPRHKITKRGQNVTFRCDPISEHNRLYWYRQTLGQGPEFLTYFQNEAQLEKSRLLSDRFSAERPKGSFSTLEIQRTEQGDSAMYLCASSLARVKLFFGEGSRLTVL.

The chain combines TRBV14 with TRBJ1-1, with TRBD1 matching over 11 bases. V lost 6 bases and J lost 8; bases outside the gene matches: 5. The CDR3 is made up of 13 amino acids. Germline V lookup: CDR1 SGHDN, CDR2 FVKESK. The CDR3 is CASSLWTGGEAFF. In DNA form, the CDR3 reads TGTGCCAGCAGTCTATGGACAGGGGGCGAAGCTTTCTTT. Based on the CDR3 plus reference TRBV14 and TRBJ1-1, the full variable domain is EAGVTQFPSHSVIEKGQTVTLRCDPISGHDNLYWYRRVMGKEIKFLLHFVKESKQDESGMPNNRFLAERTGGTYSTLKVQPAELEDSGVYFCASSLWTGGEAFFGQGTRLTVV.

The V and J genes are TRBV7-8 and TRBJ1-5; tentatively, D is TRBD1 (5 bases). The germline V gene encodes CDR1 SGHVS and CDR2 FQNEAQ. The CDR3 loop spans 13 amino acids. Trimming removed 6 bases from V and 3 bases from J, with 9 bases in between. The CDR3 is CASSLGANQPQHF. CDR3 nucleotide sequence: TGTGCCAGCAGTCTTGGGGCCAATCAGCCCCAGCATTTT.

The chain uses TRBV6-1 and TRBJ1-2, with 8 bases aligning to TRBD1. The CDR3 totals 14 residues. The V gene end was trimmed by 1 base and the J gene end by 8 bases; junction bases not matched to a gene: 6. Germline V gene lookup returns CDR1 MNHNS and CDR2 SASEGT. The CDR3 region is CASSEGTGLRGYTF. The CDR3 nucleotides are TGTGCCAGCAGTGAAGGGACAGGGCTACGCGGCTACACCTTC.

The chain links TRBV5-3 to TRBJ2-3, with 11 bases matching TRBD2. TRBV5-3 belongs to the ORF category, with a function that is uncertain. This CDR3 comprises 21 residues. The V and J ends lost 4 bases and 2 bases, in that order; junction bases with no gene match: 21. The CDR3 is CARSPGPLQTSGATFTDTQYF. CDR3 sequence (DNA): TGTGCCAGAAGCCCAGGGCCCCTGCAGACTAGCGGGGCGACTTTCACAGATACGCAGTATTTT.

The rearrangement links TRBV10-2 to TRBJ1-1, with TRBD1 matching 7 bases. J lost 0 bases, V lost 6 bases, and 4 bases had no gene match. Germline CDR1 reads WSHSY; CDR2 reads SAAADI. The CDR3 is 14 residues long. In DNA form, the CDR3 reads TGCGCCAGCAGGGCGGGACAGCTGAACACTGAAGCTTTCTTT. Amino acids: CASRAGQLNTEAFF.

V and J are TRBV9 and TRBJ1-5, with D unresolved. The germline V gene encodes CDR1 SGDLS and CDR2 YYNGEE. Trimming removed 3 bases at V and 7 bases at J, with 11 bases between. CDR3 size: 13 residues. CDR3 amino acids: CASSEAGEQPQHF. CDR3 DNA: TGTGCCAGCAGCGAGGCAGGTGAGCAGCCCCAGCATTTT.

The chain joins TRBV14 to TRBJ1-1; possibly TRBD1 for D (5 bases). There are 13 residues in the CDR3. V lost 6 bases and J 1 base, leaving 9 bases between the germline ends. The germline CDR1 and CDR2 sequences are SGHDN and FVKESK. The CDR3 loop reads CASSFDRNTEAFF. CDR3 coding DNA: TGTGCCAGCAGTTTCGACAGGAACACTGAAGCTTTCTTT.

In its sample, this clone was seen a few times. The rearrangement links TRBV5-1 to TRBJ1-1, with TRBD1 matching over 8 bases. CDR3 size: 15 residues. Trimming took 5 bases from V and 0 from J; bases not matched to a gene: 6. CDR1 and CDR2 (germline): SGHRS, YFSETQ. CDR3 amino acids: CASRQGAQMNTEAFF. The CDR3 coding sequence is TGCGCCAGCAGGCAGGGGGCCCAGATGAACACTGAAGCTTTCTTT.

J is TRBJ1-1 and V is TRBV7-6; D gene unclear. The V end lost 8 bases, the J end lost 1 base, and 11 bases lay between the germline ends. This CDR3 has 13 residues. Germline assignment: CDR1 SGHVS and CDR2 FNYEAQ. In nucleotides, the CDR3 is TGTGCCAGCTCAATCAGGCGGAACACTGAAGCTTTCTTT. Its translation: CASSIRRNTEAFF.

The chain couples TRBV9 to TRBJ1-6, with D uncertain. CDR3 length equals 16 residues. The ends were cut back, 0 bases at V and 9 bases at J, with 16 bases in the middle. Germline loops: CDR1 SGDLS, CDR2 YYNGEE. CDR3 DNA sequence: TGTGCCAGCAGCGTAGCTGCTGAGTGGGGAGTTTCACCCCTCCACTTT. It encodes CASSVAAEWGVSPLHF.

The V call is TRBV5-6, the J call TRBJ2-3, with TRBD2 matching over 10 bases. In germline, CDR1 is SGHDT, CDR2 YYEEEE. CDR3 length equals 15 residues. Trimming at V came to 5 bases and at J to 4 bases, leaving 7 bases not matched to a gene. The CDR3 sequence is CASSKLAGRADTQYF. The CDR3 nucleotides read TGTGCCAGCAGTAAACTAGCGGGGAGGGCAGATACGCAGTATTTT.

For the CDR3, the DNA is TGTGCCAGCAGTTCGATCCGGGACAGAGGCCAAGAGACCCAGTACTTC. As protein: CASSSIRDRGQETQYF. The V and J genes are TRBV27 and TRBJ2-5; TRBD1 matches at 7 bases. The CDR3 has 16 residues. Trimming at V came to 4 bases and at J to 1 base, leaving 9 bases not matched to a gene. Germline loops: CDR1 MNHEY, CDR2 SMNVEV (reference sequence).

CDR3 sequence reads: CASSQAGLGQPQHF. Here the CDR3 DNA reads TGCGCCAGCAGCCAAGCAGGGCTGGGACAGCCCCAGCATTTT. The V call is TRBV4-1, the J call TRBJ1-5; TRBD1 is a possible D gene (5 bases). The CDR3 extends over 14 amino acids. V dropped 1 base and J dropped 7 bases, with 11 bases sitting between them. Germline CDR1 MGHRA, CDR2 YSYEKL.

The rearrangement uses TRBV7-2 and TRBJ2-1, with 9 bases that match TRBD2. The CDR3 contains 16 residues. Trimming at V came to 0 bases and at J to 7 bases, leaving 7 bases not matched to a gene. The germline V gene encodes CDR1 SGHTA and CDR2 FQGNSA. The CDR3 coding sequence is TGTGCCAGCAGCTTAGCTGCGGGGGGGGGCTTTAATGAGCAGTTCTTC. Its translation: CASSLAAGGGFNEQFF.